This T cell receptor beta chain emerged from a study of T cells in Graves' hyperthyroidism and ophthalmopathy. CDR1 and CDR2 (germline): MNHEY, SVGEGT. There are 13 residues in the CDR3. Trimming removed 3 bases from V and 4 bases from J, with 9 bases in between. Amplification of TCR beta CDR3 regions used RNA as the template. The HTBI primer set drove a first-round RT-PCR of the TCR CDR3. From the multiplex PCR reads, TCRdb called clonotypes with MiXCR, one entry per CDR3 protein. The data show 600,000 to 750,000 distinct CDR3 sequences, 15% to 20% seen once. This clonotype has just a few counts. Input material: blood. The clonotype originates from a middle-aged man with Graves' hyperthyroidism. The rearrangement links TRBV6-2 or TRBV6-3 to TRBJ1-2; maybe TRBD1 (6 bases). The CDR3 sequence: CASSYTGPYGYTF. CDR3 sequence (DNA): TGTGCCAGCAGTTATACAGGGCCCTATGGCTACACCTTC.